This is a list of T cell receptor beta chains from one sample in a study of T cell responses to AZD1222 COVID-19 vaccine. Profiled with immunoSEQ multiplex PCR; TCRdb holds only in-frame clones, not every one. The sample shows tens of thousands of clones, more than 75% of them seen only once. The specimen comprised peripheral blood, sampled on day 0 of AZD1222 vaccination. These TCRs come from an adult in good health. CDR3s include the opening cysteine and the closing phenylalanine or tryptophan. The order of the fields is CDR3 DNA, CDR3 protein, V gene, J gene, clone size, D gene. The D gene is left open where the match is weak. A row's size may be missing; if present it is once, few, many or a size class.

CDR3 DNA: TGTGCCTGGAGTGTACAGGGGGTAGGGCCCCAGCATTTT
CDR3 protein: CAWSVQGVGPQHF
V gene: TRBV30
J gene: TRBJ1-5
clone size: -
D gene: TRBD1

CDR3 DNA: TGCGCCAGCAGCCAAGGCCGGGGGCTCGCCTACGAGCAGTACTTC
CDR3 protein: CASSQGRGLAYEQYF
V gene: TRBV4-3
J gene: TRBJ2-7
clone size: -
D gene: -

CDR3 DNA: TGTGCCAGCAGTTCTGGACAGGGCCACACTGAAGCTTTCTTT
CDR3 protein: CASSSGQGHTEAFF
V gene: TRBV28
J gene: TRBJ1-1
clone size: -
D gene: TRBD1

CDR3 DNA: TGTGCCAGCAGGTCTATCGAGCAGTTCTTC
CDR3 protein: CASRSIEQFF
V gene: TRBV2
J gene: TRBJ2-1
clone size: once
D gene: -

CDR3 DNA: TGTGCTAGCAGCTTAGGCCGGGACTACAATGAGCAGTTCTTC
CDR3 protein: CASSLGRDYNEQFF
V gene: TRBV7-7
J gene: TRBJ2-1
clone size: few
D gene: -

CDR3 DNA: TGTGCCAGCAGCTTCCCATCGGGCATCCCGGGGGAGCAGTTCTTC
CDR3 protein: CASSFPSGIPGEQFF
V gene: TRBV7-9
J gene: TRBJ2-1
clone size: -
D gene: -

CDR3 DNA: TGTGCCAGCGGGGAAGGTGGGGCGGATGGCTACACCTTC
CDR3 protein: CASGEGGADGYTF
V gene: TRBV27
J gene: TRBJ1-2
clone size: once
D gene: -

CDR3 DNA: TGTGCCAGTAGTATCGGGACTCGGCGAGACGGCGAGCAGTACTTC
CDR3 protein: CASSIGTRRDGEQYF
V gene: TRBV19
J gene: TRBJ2-7
clone size: -
D gene: -

CDR3 DNA: TGTGCCAGCAGCTCGGACGGGAACACTGAAGCTTTCTTT
CDR3 protein: CASSSDGNTEAFF
V gene: TRBV7-3
J gene: TRBJ1-1
clone size: once
D gene: -

CDR3 DNA: TGTGCCAGCAGCCAAGGGTTCTCTGGAAACACCATATATTTT
CDR3 protein: CASSQGFSGNTIYF
V gene: TRBV3-1/TRBV3-2
J gene: TRBJ1-3
clone size: -
D gene: -

CDR3 DNA: TGTGCCAGCAGCTTAGTCGGTTCCGGGGAAGGCTACACCTTC
CDR3 protein: CASSLVGSGEGYTF
V gene: TRBV7-3
J gene: TRBJ1-2
clone size: -
D gene: -

CDR3 DNA: TGTGCCAGCAGTCCAATCAGGACTAGCGGGAGGGCCCTCGGGGCAGATACGCAGTATTTT
CDR3 protein: CASSPIRTSGRALGADTQYF
V gene: TRBV27
J gene: TRBJ2-3
clone size: -
D gene: TRBD2

CDR3 DNA: TGTGCCAGTTCAGCGGGCATGCGATACACCTTC
CDR3 protein: CASSAGMRYTF
V gene: TRBV28
J gene: TRBJ1-2
clone size: once
D gene: -

CDR3 DNA: TGTGCCAGTAATACAGGGTTGAACACTGAAGCTTTCTTT
CDR3 protein: CASNTGLNTEAFF
V gene: TRBV19
J gene: TRBJ1-1
clone size: -
D gene: -

CDR3 DNA: TGCGCCAGCAGCCGGGACGGAACCTTCTATGGCTACACCTTC
CDR3 protein: CASSRDGTFYGYTF
V gene: TRBV5-1
J gene: TRBJ1-2
clone size: -
D gene: -

CDR3 DNA: TGTGCCAGCAGCCCGGACAGGGGGCTGGGGGAGCAGTACTTC
CDR3 protein: CASSPDRGLGEQYF
V gene: TRBV14
J gene: TRBJ2-7
clone size: few
D gene: TRBD1

CDR3 DNA: TGTGCCAGCAGCGTAGGAAGGGAAAGCTCCTACGAGCAGTACTTC
CDR3 protein: CASSVGRESSYEQYF
V gene: TRBV9
J gene: TRBJ2-7
clone size: -
D gene: -

CDR3 DNA: TGTGCCAGCAGCCAAGGACGAGTCGAGCAGTACTTC
CDR3 protein: CASSQGRVEQYF
V gene: TRBV14
J gene: TRBJ2-7
clone size: -
D gene: -

CDR3 DNA: TGTGCCAGTAGAACAGGGGAGGGAGAGACCCAGTACTTC
CDR3 protein: CASRTGEGETQYF
V gene: TRBV19
J gene: TRBJ2-5
clone size: -
D gene: -

CDR3 DNA: TGTGCCAGCAGCCGTTACCTAGCGGGAGCCCTCCGGGAGCTGTTTTTT
CDR3 protein: CASSRYLAGALRELFF
V gene: TRBV7-2
J gene: TRBJ2-2
clone size: -
D gene: TRBD2